These 9 T cell receptor beta chains were sequenced from one sample in a study of T cells after yellow fever vaccination. In TCRdb, the 5' RACE reads were re-called with MiXCR into one record per CDR3 protein. The sample yields over 120,000 distinct CDR3 sequences, approximately 6.6% seen once. The sample here was CD4+ T cells sorted from PBMCs, taken 10 days after the yellow fever booster vaccination. The source of these receptors is a man aged 25 to 40 who received the YFV17D yellow fever vaccine.

This clonotype was seen a few times. This chain links TRBV7-3 with TRBJ2-5; 13 positions match TRBD2. Germline-derived CDR1 and CDR2 are SGHTA and FQGTGA. V lost 5 bases, J lost 4 bases, and 7 bases stayed unmatched. The CDR3 contains 16 residues. DNA of the CDR3: TGTGCCAGCAGCCCCCGACGGACTAGCGGGAGAGAGACCCAGTACTTC. It is translated as CASSPRRTSGRETQYF.

This clonotype has a count of ten or more. V gene TRBV10-2 combines with J gene TRBJ1-5; possible D gene TRBD1, 5 bases. V was clipped by 11 bases and J by 9 bases, with 23 bases between them. The CDR3 has 14 residues. The V gene's germline CDR1 is WSHSY and CDR2 SAAADI. CDR3 DNA: TGCGCCGCAAGCAGGGAGGCGACCTATGGGCCCCAGCATTTT. It is translated as CAASREATYGPQHF.

This clonotype was recorded at least ten times. The chain employs TRBV7-2 and TRBJ2-1, with 8 bases fitting TRBD1. Germline V gene sequence: CDR1 SGHTA, CDR2 FQGNSA. J was trimmed by 9 bases and V by 4 bases; bases with no gene match: 2. The CDR3 contains 12 residues. CDR3 sequence (DNA): TGTGCCAGCAGCTACGACAGGGGTGAGCAGTTCTTC. Translation gives CASSYDRGEQFF.

This clonotype was recorded many times. This sequence joins TRBV12-3 or TRBV12-4 and TRBJ1-2; maybe TRBD1 (6 bases). This CDR3 is 14 amino acids long. Trimming removed 4 bases from V and 7 bases from J, with 16 bases in between. CDR3 residues: CASSSGGGPGGYTF. The DNA for the CDR3 is TGTGCCAGCAGTTCTGGCGGGGGCCCGGGTGGCTACACCTTC.

This clonotype was recorded at least ten times. This chain joins TRBV28 and TRBJ1-2; possible D gene TRBD1, 5 bases. Trimming pared 5 bases from V and 5 bases from J, leaving 15 bases between. CDR1 is MDHEN, CDR2 SYDVKM, per germline. CDR3 size: 14 residues. The CDR3 DNA reads TGTGCCAGCAGTGTCTCGGGGGGGGTGTATGGCTACACCTTC. Protein: CASSVSGGVYGYTF.

Comments on this clonotype: Germline and junction disagree at one end, which may indicate a read error. This chain uses TRBV27 with TRBJ2-7; TRBD2 aligns across 8 bases. Looked up from germline, CDR1 is MNHEY and CDR2 is SMNVEV (reference sequence). The CDR3 spans 15 residues. The CDR3 nucleotides read TGCACCAGCAGTTGTGGACTAGCCTCGATGTACGAGCAGTACTTC. Encoded protein: CTSSCGLASMYEQYF.

In its sample, this clonotype was seen many times. This chain uses TRBV5-1 with TRBJ2-2; TRBD1 aligns across 12 bases. The germline V gene encodes CDR1 SGHRS and CDR2 YFSETQ. Unmatched junction bases numbered 5, after V lost 4 bases and J lost 7 bases. The CDR3 has 15 amino acids. The CDR3 region is CASSHGTGGDGELFF. CDR3 nucleotides: TGCGCCAGCAGCCACGGGACAGGGGGCGACGGGGAGCTGTTTTTT.

In its sample, this clonotype was seen many times. The genes are TRBV12-3 or TRBV12-4 and TRBJ2-1; D is perhaps TRBD1 (5 bases). The V gene lost 9 bases and the J gene lost 0 bases, with 9 bases spanning the gap. CDR3 length: 13 amino acids. CDR3 sequence (DNA): TGTGCCAGTACAAGGGGCTCCTACAATGAGCAGTTCTTC. It encodes CASTRGSYNEQFF.

This clonotype appeared many times. The chain links TRBV5-5 to TRBJ1-4, with D hard to call. From germline, CDR1 is SGHKS and CDR2 YYEKEE (reference sequence). The CDR3 has 13 amino acids. Trimming shortened V by 9 bases and J by 1 base, and 10 bases separated the two germline ends. CDR3 loop: CATRRETNEKLFF. For the CDR3, the DNA is TGTGCCACACGGCGGGAAACTAATGAAAAACTGTTTTTT. The whole variable domain, remainder taken from reference TRBV5-5 and TRBJ1-4, is DAGVTQSPTHLIKTRGQQVTLRCSPISGHKSVSWYQQVLGQGPQFIFQYYEKEERGRGNFPDRFSARQFPNYSSELNVNALLLGDSALYLCATRRETNEKLFFGSGTQLSVL.